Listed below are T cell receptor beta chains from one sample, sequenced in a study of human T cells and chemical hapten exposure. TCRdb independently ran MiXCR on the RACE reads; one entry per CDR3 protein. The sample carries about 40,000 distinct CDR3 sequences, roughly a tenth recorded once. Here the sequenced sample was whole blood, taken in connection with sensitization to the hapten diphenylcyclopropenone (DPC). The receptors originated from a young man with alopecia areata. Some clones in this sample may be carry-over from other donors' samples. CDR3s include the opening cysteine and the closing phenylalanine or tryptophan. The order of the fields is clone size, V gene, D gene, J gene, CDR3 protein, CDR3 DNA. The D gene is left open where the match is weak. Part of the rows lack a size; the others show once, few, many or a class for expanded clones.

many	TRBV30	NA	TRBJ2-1	CAWSERGTPRWRGEYNEQFF	TGTGCCTGGAGCGAACGGGGGACACCTCGTTGGAGGGGCGAGTACAATGAGCAGTTCTTC
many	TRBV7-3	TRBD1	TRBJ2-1	CASSPIAGQGSGEQFF	TGTGCCAGCAGCCCTATTGCGGGACAGGGGAGCGGTGAGCAGTTCTTC
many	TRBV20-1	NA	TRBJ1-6	CSANPFPLHLTGRSPLHF	TGCAGTGCTAACCCTTTCCCTTTACATCTTACGGGAAGGTCACCCCTCCACTTT
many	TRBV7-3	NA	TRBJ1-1	CASSLRDTEAFF	TGTGCCAGCAGCTTACGTGACACTGAAGCTTTCTTT
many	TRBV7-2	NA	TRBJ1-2	CASSLGINSYGYTF	TGTGCCAGCAGCTTAGGTATAAACAGTTATGGCTACACCTTC
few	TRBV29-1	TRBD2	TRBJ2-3	CSVLSGRTTDTQYF	TGCAGCGTCCTTAGCGGGAGGACCACAGATACGCAGTATTTT
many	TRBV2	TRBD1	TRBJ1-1	CANTSQRTGEAFF	TGTGCCAACACCTCTCAACGGACAGGGGAAGCTTTCTTT
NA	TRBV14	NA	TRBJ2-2	CASSRKHTGELFF	TGTGCCAGCAGCCGGAAACACACCGGGGAGCTGTTTTTT
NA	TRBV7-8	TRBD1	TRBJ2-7	CASSVDRVRNEQYF	TGTGCCAGCAGCGTCGACAGGGTCCGGAACGAGCAGTACTTC
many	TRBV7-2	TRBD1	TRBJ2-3	CASRLVGGTGRLDTQYF	TGTGCCAGCAGACTCGTTGGGGGGACAGGACGTTTGGATACGCAGTATTTT